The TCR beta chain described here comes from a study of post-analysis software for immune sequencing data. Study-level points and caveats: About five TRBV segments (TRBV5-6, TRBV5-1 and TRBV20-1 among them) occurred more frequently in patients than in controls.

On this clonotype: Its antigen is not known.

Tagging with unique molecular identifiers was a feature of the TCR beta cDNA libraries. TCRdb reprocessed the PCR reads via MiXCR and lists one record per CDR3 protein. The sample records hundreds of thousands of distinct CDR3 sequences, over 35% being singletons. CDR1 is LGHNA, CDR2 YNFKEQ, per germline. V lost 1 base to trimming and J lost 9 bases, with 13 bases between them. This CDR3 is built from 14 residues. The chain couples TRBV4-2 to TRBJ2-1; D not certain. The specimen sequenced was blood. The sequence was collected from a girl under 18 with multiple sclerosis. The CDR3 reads CASSQGSKRGEQFF. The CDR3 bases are TGTGCCAGCAGCCAAGGATCCAAGCGCGGTGAGCAGTTCTTC.